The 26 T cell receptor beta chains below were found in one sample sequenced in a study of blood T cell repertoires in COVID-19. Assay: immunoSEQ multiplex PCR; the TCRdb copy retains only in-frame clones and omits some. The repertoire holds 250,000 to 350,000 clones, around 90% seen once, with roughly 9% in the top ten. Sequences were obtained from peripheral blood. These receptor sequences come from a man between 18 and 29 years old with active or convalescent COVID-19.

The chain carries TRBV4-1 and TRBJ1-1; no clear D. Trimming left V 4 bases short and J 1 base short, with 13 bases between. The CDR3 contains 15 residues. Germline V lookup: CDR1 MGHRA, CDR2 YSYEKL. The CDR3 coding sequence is TGCGCCAGCAGCCCCCTCCCCAGACAGAACACTGAAGCTTTCTTT. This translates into CASSPLPRQNTEAFF.

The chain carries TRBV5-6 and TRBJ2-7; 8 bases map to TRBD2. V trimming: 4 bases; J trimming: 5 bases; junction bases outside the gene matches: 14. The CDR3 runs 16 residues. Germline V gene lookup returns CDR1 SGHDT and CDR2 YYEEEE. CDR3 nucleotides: TGTGCCAGCAGCCTGGGCGGGGGGCTATTTTCCAACGAGCAGTACTTC. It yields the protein CASSLGGGLFSNEQYF.

CDR3 nucleotide sequence: TGTGCCAGTACCCCTTTCGCTAGCGGGGGGAGCACAGATACGCAGTATTTT. As protein: CASTPFASGGSTDTQYF. The chain carries TRBV19 and TRBJ2-3; 11 positions agree with TRBD2. The germline V gene has CDR1 LNHDA and CDR2 SQIVND (reference sequence). This CDR3 has 17 residues. V trimming: 7 bases; J trimming: 0 bases; junction bases outside the gene matches: 9.

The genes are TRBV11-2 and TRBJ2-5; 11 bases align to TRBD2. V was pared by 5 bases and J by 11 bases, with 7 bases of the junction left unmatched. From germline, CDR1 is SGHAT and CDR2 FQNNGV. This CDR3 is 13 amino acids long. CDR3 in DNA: TGTGCCAGCAGCGTCACTAGCGGGGGCCTACAGTACTTC. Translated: CASSVTSGGLQYF. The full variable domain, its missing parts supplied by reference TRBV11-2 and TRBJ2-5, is EAGVAQSPRYKIIEKRQSVAFWCNPISGHATLYWYQQILGQGPKLLIQFQNNGVVDDSQLPKDRFSAERLKGVDSTLKIQPAKLEDSAVYLCASSVTSGGLQYFGPGTRLLVL.

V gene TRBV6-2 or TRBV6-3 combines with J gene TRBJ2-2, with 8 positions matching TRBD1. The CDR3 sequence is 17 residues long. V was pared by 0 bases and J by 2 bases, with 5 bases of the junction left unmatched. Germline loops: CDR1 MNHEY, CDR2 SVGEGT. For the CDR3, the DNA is TGTGCCAGCAGTTACTCGAAACAGGGGGGTAACACCGGGGAGCTGTTTTTT. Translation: CASSYSKQGGNTGELFF.

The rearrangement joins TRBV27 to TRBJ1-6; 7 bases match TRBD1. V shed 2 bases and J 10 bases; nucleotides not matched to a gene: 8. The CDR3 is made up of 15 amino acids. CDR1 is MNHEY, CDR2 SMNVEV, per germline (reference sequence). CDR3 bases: TGTGCCAGCAGTTTAGAGGGGGCTTTTGGCTCACCCCTCCACTTT. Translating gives CASSLEGAFGSPLHF.

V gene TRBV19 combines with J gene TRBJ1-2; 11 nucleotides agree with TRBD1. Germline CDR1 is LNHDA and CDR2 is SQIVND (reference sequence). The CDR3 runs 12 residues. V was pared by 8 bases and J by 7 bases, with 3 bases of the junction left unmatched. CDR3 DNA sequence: TGTGCCAGTTGGACAGGGGGCCGTGGCTACACCTTC. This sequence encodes CASWTGGRGYTF.

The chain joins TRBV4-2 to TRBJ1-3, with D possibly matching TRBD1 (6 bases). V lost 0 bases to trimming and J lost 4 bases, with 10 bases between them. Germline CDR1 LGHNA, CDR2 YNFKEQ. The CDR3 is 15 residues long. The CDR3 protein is CASSQEGGAGNTIYF. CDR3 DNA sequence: TGTGCCAGCAGCCAAGAGGGGGGGGCCGGAAACACCATATATTTT.

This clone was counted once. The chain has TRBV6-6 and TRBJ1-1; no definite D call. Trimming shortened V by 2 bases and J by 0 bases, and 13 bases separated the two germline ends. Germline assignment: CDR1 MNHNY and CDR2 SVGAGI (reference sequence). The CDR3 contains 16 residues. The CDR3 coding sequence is TGTGCCAGCAGTTACCGCGGGGAAGGGATGAACACTGAAGCTTTCTTT. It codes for CASSYRGEGMNTEAFF.

The CDR3 DNA reads TGTGCCAGCAGCACTTTCGAGGGTAGCGGGAACTACGAGCAGTACTTC. This encodes CASSTFEGSGNYEQYF. The V call is TRBV11-2, the J call TRBJ2-7, with 8 bases fitting TRBD2. The CDR3 consists of 16 residues. Germline CDR1 SGHAT, CDR2 FQNNGV. After removal of 5 bases from V and 3 bases from J, the junction contained 12 bases not matched to a gene. Together with reference TRBV11-2 and TRBJ2-7, the CDR3 gives the full variable domain: EAGVAQSPRYKIIEKRQSVAFWCNPISGHATLYWYQQILGQGPKLLIQFQNNGVVDDSQLPKDRFSAERLKGVDSTLKIQPAKLEDSAVYLCASSTFEGSGNYEQYFGPGTRLTVT.

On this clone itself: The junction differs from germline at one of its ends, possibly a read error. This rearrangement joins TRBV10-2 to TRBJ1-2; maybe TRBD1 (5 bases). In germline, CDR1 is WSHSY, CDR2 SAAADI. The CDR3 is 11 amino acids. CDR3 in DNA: TGCGCCAGCAGTGAGTGGGAGGGGAGAGCCTTC. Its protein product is CASSEWEGRAF.

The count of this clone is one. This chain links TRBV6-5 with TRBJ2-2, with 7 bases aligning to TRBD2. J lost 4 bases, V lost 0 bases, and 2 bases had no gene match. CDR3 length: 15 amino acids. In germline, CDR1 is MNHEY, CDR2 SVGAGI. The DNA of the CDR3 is TGTGCCAGCAGTTACTCCAGCGGGGTCACCGGGGAGCTGTTTTTT. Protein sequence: CASSYSSGVTGELFF.

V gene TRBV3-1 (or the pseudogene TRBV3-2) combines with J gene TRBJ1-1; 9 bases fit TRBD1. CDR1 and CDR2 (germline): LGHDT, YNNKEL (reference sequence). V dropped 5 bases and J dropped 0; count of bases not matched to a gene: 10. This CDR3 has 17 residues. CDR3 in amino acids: CASSKLGQGDLNTEAFF. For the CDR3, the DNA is TGTGCCAGCAGCAAACTGGGACAGGGAGACTTGAACACTGAAGCTTTCTTT.

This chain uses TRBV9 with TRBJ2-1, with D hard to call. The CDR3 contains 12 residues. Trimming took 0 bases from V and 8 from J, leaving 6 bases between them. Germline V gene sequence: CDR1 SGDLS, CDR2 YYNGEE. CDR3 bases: TGTGCCAGCAGCGTAGAGCCATATGAGCAGTTCTTC. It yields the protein CASSVEPYEQFF.

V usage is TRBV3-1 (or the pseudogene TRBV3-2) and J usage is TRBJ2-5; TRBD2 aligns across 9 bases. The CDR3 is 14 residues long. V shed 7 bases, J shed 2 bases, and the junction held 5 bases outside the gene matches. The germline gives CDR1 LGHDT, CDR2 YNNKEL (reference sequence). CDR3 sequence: CASNPAGGQETQYF. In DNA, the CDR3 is TGTGCCAGCAATCCAGCGGGGGGTCAAGAGACCCAGTACTTC.

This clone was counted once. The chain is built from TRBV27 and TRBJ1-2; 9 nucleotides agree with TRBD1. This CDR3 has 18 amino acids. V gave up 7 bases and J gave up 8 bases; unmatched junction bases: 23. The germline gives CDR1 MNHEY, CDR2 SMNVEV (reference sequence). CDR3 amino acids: CASTAQGKWTGAILGYTF. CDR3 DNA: TGTGCCAGCACCGCCCAGGGGAAATGGACAGGGGCGATTTTGGGCTACACCTTC.

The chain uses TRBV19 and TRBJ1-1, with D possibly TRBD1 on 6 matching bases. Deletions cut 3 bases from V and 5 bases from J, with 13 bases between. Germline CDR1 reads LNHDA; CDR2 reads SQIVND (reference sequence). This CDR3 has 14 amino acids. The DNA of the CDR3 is TGTGCCAGTAGTATCGCGGGGGGGCAGACTGAAGCTTTCTTT. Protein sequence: CASSIAGGQTEAFF.

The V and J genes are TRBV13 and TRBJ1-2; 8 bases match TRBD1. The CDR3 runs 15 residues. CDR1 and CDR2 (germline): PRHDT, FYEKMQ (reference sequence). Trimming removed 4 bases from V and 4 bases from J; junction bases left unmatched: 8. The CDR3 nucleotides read TGTGCCAGCAGCTCCCGGACAGGGCGCCCCTATGGCTACACCTTC. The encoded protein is CASSSRTGRPYGYTF.

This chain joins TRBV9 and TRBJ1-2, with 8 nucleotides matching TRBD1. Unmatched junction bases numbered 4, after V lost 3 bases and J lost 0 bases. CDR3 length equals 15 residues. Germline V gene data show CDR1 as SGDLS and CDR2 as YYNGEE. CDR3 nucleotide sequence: TGTGCCAGCAGCGCGTCAGGGGGCTCTAACTATGGCTACACCTTC. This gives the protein CASSASGGSNYGYTF. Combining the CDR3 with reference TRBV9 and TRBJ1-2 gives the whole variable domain DSGVTQTPKHLITATGQRVTLRCSPRSGDLSVYWYQQSLDQGLQFLIQYYNGEERAKGNILERFSAQQFPDLHSELNLSSLELGDSALYFCASSASGGSNYGYTFGSGTRLTVV.

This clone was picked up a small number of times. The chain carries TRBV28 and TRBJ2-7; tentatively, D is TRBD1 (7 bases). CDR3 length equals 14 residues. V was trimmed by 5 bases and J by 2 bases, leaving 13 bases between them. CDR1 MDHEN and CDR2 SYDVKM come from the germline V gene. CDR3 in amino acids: CASSKGGTAYEQYF. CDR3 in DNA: TGTGCCAGCAGTAAAGGGGGGACAGCCTACGAGCAGTACTTC.

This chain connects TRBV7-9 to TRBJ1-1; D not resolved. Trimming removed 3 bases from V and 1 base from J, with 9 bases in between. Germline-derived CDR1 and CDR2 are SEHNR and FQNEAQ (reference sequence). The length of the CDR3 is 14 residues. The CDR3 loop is CASSFQQQNTEAFF. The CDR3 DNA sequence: TGTGCCAGCAGCTTTCAACAGCAGAACACTGAAGCTTTCTTT.

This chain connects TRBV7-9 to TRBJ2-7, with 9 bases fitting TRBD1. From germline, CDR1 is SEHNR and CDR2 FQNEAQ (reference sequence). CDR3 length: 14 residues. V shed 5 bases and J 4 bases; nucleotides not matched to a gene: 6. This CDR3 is CASSPRDRVYEQYF. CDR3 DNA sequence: TGTGCCAGCAGCCCCCGGGACAGGGTATACGAGCAGTACTTC.

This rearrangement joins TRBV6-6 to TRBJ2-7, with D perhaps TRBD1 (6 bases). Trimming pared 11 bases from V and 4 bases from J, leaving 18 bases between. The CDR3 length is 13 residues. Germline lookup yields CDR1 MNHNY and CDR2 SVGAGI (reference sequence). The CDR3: CAVGARGLYEQYF. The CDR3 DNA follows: TGTGCCGTAGGGGCCAGGGGATTATACGAGCAGTACTTC.

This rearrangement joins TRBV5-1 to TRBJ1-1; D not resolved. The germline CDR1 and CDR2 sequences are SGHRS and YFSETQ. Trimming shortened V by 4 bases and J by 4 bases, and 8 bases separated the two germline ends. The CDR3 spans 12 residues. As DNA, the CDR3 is TGCGCCAGCAGCCACAACCCCACTGAAGCTTTCTTT. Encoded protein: CASSHNPTEAFF.

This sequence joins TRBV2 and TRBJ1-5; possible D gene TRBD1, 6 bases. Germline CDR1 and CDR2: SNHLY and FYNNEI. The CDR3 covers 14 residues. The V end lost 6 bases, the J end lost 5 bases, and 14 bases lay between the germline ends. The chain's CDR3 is CASSVGTTDQPQHF. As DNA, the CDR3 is TGTGCCAGCAGCGTAGGGACAACTGATCAGCCCCAGCATTTT.

The CDR3 nucleotides read TGTGCCAGCAGTTTAGGGACGGGACATTCGAACACTGAAGCTTTCTTT. It translates to CASSLGTGHSNTEAFF. This chain joins TRBV6-5 and TRBJ1-1; D perhaps matches TRBD1 (6 bases). From germline, CDR1 is MNHEY and CDR2 SVGAGI. Trimming took off 4 bases at V and 1 base at J, with 16 bases between the two ends. This CDR3 is 16 amino acids long.